The present T cell receptor (beta chain) was sequenced within a study of T cell repertoires in cytomegalovirus infection. Across the whole study: Indicated by public TCR beta signatures were CMV infection and matching HLA type. Whole-study results and caveats: Across the ex vivo response, the dominant clonotypes were HLA-C-restricted CMV-specific TCR beta clonotypes. Public TCR beta family frequency separated CMV-and-HLA carriers, including in an independent cohort.

Each CDR3 protein is one row after TCRdb ran MiXCR on the reads. The sample yields some 280,000 distinct CDR3 sequences, roughly an eighth seen once. The CDR3 spans 13 residues. V lost 6 bases, J lost 3 bases, and 11 bases lay in between. Germline V CDR1 and CDR2: MNHNS, SASEGT. A few counts support this clonotype. No antigen is known for it. The V gene is TRBV6-1, the J gene TRBJ1-1, with a possible D match to TRBD1 (6 bases). Sequenced: PBMCs. The receptor comes from a human donor in good health (CMV status not recorded). Some clones in this sample may be carry-over from other donors' samples. CDR3 loop: CASSRDTYTEAFF. For the CDR3, the DNA is TGTGCCAGCAGCCGGGACACCTACACTGAAGCTTTCTTT.